This entry lists 14 T cell receptor beta chains sequenced from one sample in a study of CD4 T cells in relation to SARS-CoV-2 and coronaviruses (dated by TCRdb to 2020 to 2023). Library creation used the immunoSEQ multiplex PCR assay. Entries here come from immuneACCESS through TCRdb and include only in-frame sequences with V and J called. Some clones fail to appear in such tables; in the studies checked, an unresolved V gene covers under half of the shortfall, and the cause of the remainder is unknown. The sample table lists just over 25,000 clones, 77% of them with a count of one. The ten largest clones capture 15% to 20% of the sample. Antigens of these TCRs are unknown. CD4+ T cells from unexposed donors were collected before the COVID-19 pandemic (2011-2018). The EasySep CD4+ T cell isolation kit was used to isolate CD4+ T cells once the cultures had run for roughly eleven days. Source material: CD4+ T cells from PBMCs, cultured in vitro. The source of these receptors is a human donor in good health.

The table lists this clone with a few counts. This rearrangement joins TRBV11-2 to TRBJ2-2, with a tentative D call TRBD2 (5 bases). The CDR3 has 14 amino acids. V was shortened by 2 bases and J by 2 bases, with 6 bases between the two germline ends. CDR1 is SGHAT, CDR2 FQNNGV, per germline. The CDR3 sequence is CASSLRTNTGELFF. DNA of the CDR3: TGTGCCAGCAGCTTACGGACTAACACCGGGGAGCTGTTTTTT.

The chain uses TRBV6-6 and TRBJ2-5; D gene unclear. This CDR3 is built from 11 residues. Deletions cut 6 bases from V and 2 bases from J, with 4 bases between. Germline assignment: CDR1 MNHNY and CDR2 SVGAGI (reference sequence). CDR3 in DNA: TGTGCCAGCAGCCTGCAAGAGACCCAGTACTTC. It is translated as CASSLQETQYF.

The chain employs TRBV29-1 and TRBJ1-2; D not resolved. From germline, CDR1 is SQVTM and CDR2 ANQGSEA. Between the trimmed V and J ends, which lost 1 base and 12 bases, there was a span of 12 bases. The CDR3 is 11 amino acids. CDR3 residues: CSVEVGQVNTF. The CDR3 DNA reads as TGCAGCGTTGAAGTTGGGCAGGTGAACACCTTC.

The V gene is TRBV18, the J gene TRBJ2-5; either TRBD1 or TRBD2 may supply D (5 bases each). The germline gives CDR1 KGHSH, CDR2 LQKENI. V was shortened by 4 bases and J by 1 base, with 7 bases between the two germline ends. This CDR3 is 13 amino acids long. CDR3: CASSRGSQETQYF. The CDR3 bases are TGTGCCAGCTCACGGGGGTCCCAAGAGACCCAGTACTTC. Based on the CDR3 plus reference TRBV18 and TRBJ2-5, the full variable domain is NAGVMQNPRHLVRRRGQEARLRCSPMKGHSHVYWYRQLPEEGLKFMVYLQKENIIDESGMPKERFSAEFPKEGPSILRIQQVVRGDSAAYFCASSRGSQETQYFGPGTRLLVL.

The rearrangement joins TRBV20-1 to TRBJ1-3; a possible D gene is TRBD1 (6 bases). The V end lost 3 bases, the J end lost 2 bases, and 17 bases lay between the germline ends. From germline, CDR1 is DFQATT and CDR2 SNEGSKA (reference sequence). CDR3 length equals 16 residues. This CDR3 reads CSASPLPGATGNTIYF. Here the CDR3 DNA reads TGCAGTGCTAGTCCACTTCCGGGGGCAACTGGAAACACCATATATTTT.

The chain joins TRBV7-9 to TRBJ2-7; 7 positions agree with TRBD2. The germline V gene has CDR1 SEHNR and CDR2 FQNEAQ (reference sequence). V shed 5 bases, J shed 6 bases, and the junction held 13 bases outside the gene matches. The CDR3 runs 15 residues. In nucleotides, the CDR3 is TGTGCCAGCAGCCCCCGCCGACCGGGGGAGGGCGAGCAGTACTTC. Its translation is CASSPRRPGEGEQYF.

The chain combines TRBV18 with TRBJ2-6, with no clear D. With 0 bases removed from V and 4 bases from J, the gap between germline ends came to 10 bases. From germline, CDR1 is KGHSH and CDR2 LQKENI. The CDR3 extends over 16 amino acids. CDR3 bases: TGTGCCAGCTCACCACCGAACGGAAGAGGGGCCAACGTCCTGACTTTC. It specifies CASSPPNGRGANVLTF.

The chain has TRBV7-8 and TRBJ2-7, with 7 positions matching TRBD1. Germline V gene data show CDR1 as SGHVS and CDR2 as FQNEAQ. The CDR3 is 14 amino acids. V lost 5 bases, J lost 4 bases, and 8 bases stayed unmatched. The CDR3 here is CASSPDLQGYEQYF. CDR3 nucleotides: TGTGCCAGCAGCCCGGACCTACAGGGGTACGAGCAGTACTTC. Together with reference TRBV7-8 and TRBJ2-7, the CDR3 gives the full variable domain: GAGVSQSPRYKVAKRGQDVALRCDPISGHVSLFWYQQALGQGPEFLTYFQNEAQLDKSGLPSDRFFAERPEGSVSTLKIQRTQQEDSAVYLCASSPDLQGYEQYFGPGTRLTVT.

This clone has just one count. The V call is TRBV20-1, the J call TRBJ1-2; tentative D call: TRBD1 (6 bases). The CDR3 consists of 13 residues. Trimming removed 3 bases at V and 6 bases at J, with 14 bases between. Germline-derived CDR1 and CDR2 are DFQATT and SNEGSKA (reference sequence). Here the CDR3 DNA reads TGCAGTGCTAGTCACGACAGGTCGGATGGCTACACCTTC. Translated: CSASHDRSDGYTF.

V and J are TRBV7-8 and TRBJ1-2; a possible D gene is TRBD1 (5 bases). Germline assignment: CDR1 SGHVS and CDR2 FQNEAQ. The CDR3 is 12 amino acids. Trimming pared 5 bases from V and 9 bases from J, leaving 13 bases between. CDR3 coding DNA: TGTGCCAGCAGCCCAGGGATGGAGAGCTACACCTTC. It is translated as CASSPGMESYTF.

V gene TRBV2 combines with J gene TRBJ1-6, with D perhaps matching TRBD1 (6 bases). From germline, CDR1 is SNHLY and CDR2 FYNNEI. Trimming stripped 7 bases from V and 7 bases from J, with 17 bases between. The length of the CDR3 is 15 residues. The chain's CDR3 is CASMERGQTNSPLHF. The CDR3 coding sequence is TGTGCCAGCATGGAAAGAGGACAGACAAATTCACCCCTCCACTTT.

This clone has only one observation. In nucleotides, the CDR3 is TGTGCCAGCAGCCGTGACCCATTAGGCATGGATACGCAGTATTTT. This translates into CASSRDPLGMDTQYF. This chain uses TRBV7-3 with TRBJ2-3; D not resolved. This CDR3 contains 15 residues. CDR1 SGHTA and CDR2 FQGTGA come from the germline V gene. V was cut by 5 bases and J by 6 bases, with 18 bases left in between.

V usage is TRBV4-1 and J usage is TRBJ2-7; the match to TRBD2 covers 8 bases. Germline values: CDR1 MGHRA, CDR2 YSYEKL. There are 17 residues in the CDR3. The ends lost 6 bases at V and 6 bases at J; junction bases unmatched: 19. The CDR3 region is CASRPSSGLGPRGEQYF. In DNA, the CDR3 is TGCGCCAGCAGGCCCTCCTCGGGACTAGGCCCTCGAGGCGAGCAGTACTTC.

The chain uses TRBV20-1 and TRBJ1-1, with D hard to call. Deletions cut 3 bases from V and 4 bases from J, with 9 bases between. CDR3 length: 12 amino acids. Germline V gives CDR1 DFQATT, CDR2 SNEGSKA (reference sequence). The CDR3 loop reads CSASLEATEAFF. The DNA of the CDR3 is TGCAGTGCTAGTTTGGAGGCCACTGAAGCTTTCTTT.